This T cell receptor (beta chain) emerged from a study of early T cells in non-severe SARS-CoV-2 infection. There are many counts of this clonotype. Using its own MiXCR run on the 5' RACE reads, TCRdb lists one record per CDR3 protein. The sample has 20,000 to 25,000 distinct CDR3 sequences, 4.5% to 5% seen once. This CDR3 region has 14 residues. Between the trimmed V and J ends, which lost 5 bases and 4 bases, there was a span of 14 bases. Germline loops: CDR1 SEHNR, CDR2 FQNEAQ (reference sequence). The chain combines TRBV7-9 with TRBJ2-5; D gene uncertain. The sample comprised whole blood. This receptor was obtained from an adult who was a healthcare worker with PCR-confirmed SARS-CoV-2 infection or an uninfected control (not recorded which). CDR3 residues: CASSEYGPAETQYF. For the CDR3, the DNA is TGTGCCAGCAGCGAATATGGCCCCGCAGAGACCCAGTACTTC.